A single T cell receptor (beta chain) is shown here with its context. This record comes from a study of blood T cell repertoires in COVID-19. Sequencing used immunoSEQ multiplex PCR; TCRdb keeps in-frame clones, though not all of them. Altogether 90,000 to 120,000 clones are present, roughly 80% being singletons, with the ten largest covering approximately 26%. Input material: peripheral blood. The receptor comes from a man aged 60-69 years with acute or convalescent COVID-19.

The CDR3 sequence is CSVADSRNYEQYF. The CDR3 nucleotides are TGCAGCGTTGCGGACAGCAGGAACTACGAGCAGTACTTC. The chain is built from TRBV29-1 and TRBJ2-7, with D possibly being TRBD1 (6 bases). Per germline, CDR1 SQVTM and CDR2 ANQGSEA. The CDR3 totals 13 residues. V was shortened by 4 bases and J by 3 bases, with 13 bases between the two germline ends.